This T cell receptor (beta chain) was identified in a study of blood T cell repertoires in COVID-19. About the research overall: Samples of COVID-19 (acute and convalescent) were obtained from the United States, Italy and Spain. Nucleic acid was either cDNA or gDNA, and it came from T cells, B-cell-depleted T cells, or PBMCs.

This clone has just a few counts. Trimming stripped 4 bases from V and 1 base from J, with 19 bases between. Per the germline V gene, CDR1 is SQVTM and CDR2 is ANQGSEA. The CDR3 length is 16 residues. How the authors handled the data: It was from reference gene primer amplification that nucleated cell counts were estimated. TCRdb keeps only in-frame clones here, not all; method: immunoSEQ multiplex PCR. D and trimming were read from the DNA, whereas the V and J calls and clone size are those reported in that table. The sample records 150,000 to 200,000 clones, around 83% being singletons. The source of this sequence is an elderly woman in a cohort sampled during active or convalescent COVID-19. The sample comprised peripheral blood. The chain employs TRBV29-1 and TRBJ2-5; maybe TRBD2 (6 bases). In DNA, the CDR3 is TGCAGCGTTGCTGGGGGGAGACCACCATCCCAAGAGACCCAGTACTTC. As protein: CSVAGGRPPSQETQYF.